The source of this T cell receptor (beta chain) is a study of blood T cells in healthy people across ages. About the study: Every two T cells gave about one barcoded beta molecule via template switching.

Through a sample-barcoded 5' primer and a J-beta primer mix, a second PCR was run for roughly 6 to 12 cycles. TCRdb re-called the 5' RACE reads with MiXCR, one entry per CDR3 protein. The data show 1.5 million to 1.8 million distinct CDR3 sequences, with 42% seen just once and over 3.5% held by the top ten. V shed 5 bases and J shed 4 bases, with 11 bases lying between them. Germline CDR1 reads LGHDT; CDR2 reads YNNKEL (reference sequence). The CDR3 has 13 residues. This clonotype was seen a few times. This chain uses TRBV3-1 with TRBJ1-1; no clear D. Sequenced sample: blood. This receptor was obtained from a woman younger than 35 in good health. CDR3 loop: CASSLTPGTEAFF. DNA for the CDR3: TGTGCCAGCAGCTTAACGCCGGGCACTGAAGCTTTCTTT.